This record concerns one T cell receptor (beta chain) sequence. Measured with immunoSEQ multiplex PCR; TCRdb has only the in-frame clones, and not every one. Among about 80,000 clones listed, about 90% were seen once. The sample comes from a study of graft-versus-host responses after intestinal transplantation. The starting material was PBMCs, obtained 98 days after intestinal transplantation. The clonotype comes from a human patient who received an intestinal transplant, so some T cells may come from the graft donor.

CDR3 nucleotides: TGCGCCAGCAGGGGACTAGCGGGAGAGGAGACCCAGTACTTC. Translating gives CASRGLAGEETQYF. This chain joins TRBV10-1 and TRBJ2-5; 14 nucleotides match TRBD2. Germline V CDR1 and CDR2: WNHNN, SYGVQD (reference sequence). The V and J ends lost 6 bases and 5 bases, in that order; junction bases with no gene match: 2. The CDR3 spans 14 residues.